What follows is one T cell receptor beta chain and its context. As yet, its antigen is unknown. The CDR3 length is 13 residues. As for time point: week 11, during vaccination. A single vaccine dose contained 300 ug of mutant IDH1 20-mer peptide, and topical imiquimod was used with it. Astrocytomas found in donors were new, WHO grade 3 or 4, IDH1-mutant and ATRX-lost. These data are taken from a study of a mutant IDH1 vaccine in newly diagnosed glioma. Some clones are missing from TCRdb's copy, which holds only in-frame ones; the method was immunoSEQ multiplex PCR. Here the sample spans tens of thousands of clones, more than 80% being singletons.

The input for sequencing was PBMCs, taken from a glioma patient whose treatment included an IDH1 peptide vaccine. This sequence joins TRBV12-2 and TRBJ1-6; no check of the table's D call, TRBD1, against the DNA was made. TRBV12-2 is given as a pseudogene. This receptor was taken from a man aged 25-45 years with glioma. CDR3 sequence reads: CASRLAAGSPLHF. For the CDR3, the DNA is TGTGCAAGTCGCTTAGCCGCAGGGTCACCCCTCCACTTT.